Following are 10 T cell receptor beta chains from one sample sequenced in a study of blood T cell repertoires in COVID-19. TCRdb's table, derived via immunoSEQ multiplex PCR, lists solely in-frame clones and lacks some. The sample has roughly 270,000 clones, roughly 85% seen once. Sequencing was performed on PBMCs or T cells enriched from blood (not recorded which). The receptors derive from a woman aged 45-59 years who had recovered from COVID-19.

The chain uses TRBV19 and TRBJ1-4; 10 bases map to TRBD1. The J segment lost 8 bases and the V segment lost 10 bases, leaving 7 bases of the junction unmatched. Per germline, CDR1 LNHDA and CDR2 SQIVND (reference sequence). The CDR3 is 13 amino acids. This CDR3 reads CATAGQGPEKLFF. CDR3 nucleotide sequence: TGTGCCACTGCGGGACAGGGGCCAGAAAAACTGTTTTTT. The variable domain in full, completed from reference TRBV19 and TRBJ1-4, reads DGGITQSPKYLFRKEGQNVTLSCEQNLNHDAMYWYRQDPGQGLRLIYYSQIVNDFQKGDIAEGYSVSREKKESFPLTVTSAQKNPTAFYLCATAGQGPEKLFFGSGTQLSVL.

The chain uses TRBV2 and TRBJ2-5; 9 nucleotides align to TRBD1. This CDR3 contains 17 residues. V gave up 1 base and J gave up 4 bases; unmatched junction bases: 10. Germline CDR1 SNHLY, CDR2 FYNNEI. The CDR3 DNA is TGTGCCAGCAGTGAAGGGGGGACAGGGAGGGCTGTAGAGACCCAGTACTTC. This gives the protein CASSEGGTGRAVETQYF.

The V call is TRBV11-2, the J call TRBJ2-1, with a possible D match to TRBD2 (6 bases). In germline, CDR1 is SGHAT, CDR2 FQNNGV. The CDR3 extends over 15 amino acids. V dropped 5 bases and J dropped 0 bases, with 11 bases sitting between them. In DNA form, the CDR3 reads TGTGCCAGCAGCGAGGTCGGGAGCTCCTACAATGAGCAGTTCTTC. The encoded protein is CASSEVGSSYNEQFF.

CDR3 nucleotide sequence: TGTGCCTGGAGTTCCCGGACAGGGAATGATGAAAAACTGTTTTTT. Translating gives CAWSSRTGNDEKLFF. This chain connects TRBV30 to TRBJ1-4; 8 positions match TRBD1. CDR1 and CDR2 from the germline V gene are GTSNPN and SVGIG (reference sequence). This CDR3 spans 15 amino acids. V was pared by 2 bases and J by 6 bases, with 8 bases of the junction left unmatched.

The sample holds many counts of this clone. The chain is built from TRBV10-2 and TRBJ1-4; D gene unclear. CDR3 length: 15 residues. V shed 4 bases and J shed 3 bases, with 12 bases lying between them. The germline gives CDR1 WSHSY, CDR2 SAAADI. CDR3 DNA: TGCGCCAGCAGTGGGCCGGATGGAGCTAATGAAAAACTGTTTTTT. It is translated as CASSGPDGANEKLFF.

The chain has TRBV3-1 (or the pseudogene TRBV3-2) and TRBJ2-5; TRBD1 agrees at 9 bases. The CDR3 sequence is 12 residues long. V gave up 9 bases and J gave up 5 bases; unmatched junction bases: 4. The germline V gene encodes CDR1 LGHDT and CDR2 YNNKEL (reference sequence). DNA for the CDR3: TGTGCCAGTACAGGGGGCGCGGAGACCCAGTACTTC. Translated: CASTGGAETQYF.

The CDR3 nucleotides read TGTGCCAGCAGCTTATTTGCTAGCGGGACAGGAGATGAGCAGTTCTTC. It yields the protein CASSLFASGTGDEQFF. The chain joins TRBV7-2 to TRBJ2-1; TRBD2 is a possible D gene (9 bases). The V end lost 2 bases, the J end lost 8 bases, and 19 bases lay between the germline ends. Germline CDR1 is SGHTA and CDR2 is FQGNSA. The length of the CDR3 is 16 residues.

The chain links TRBV6-5 to TRBJ1-1; a possible D gene is TRBD1 (5 bases). Trimming removed 7 bases from V and 6 bases from J, with 9 bases in between. This CDR3 comprises 11 residues. Germline CDR1 reads MNHEY; CDR2 reads SVGAGI. This CDR3 is CASKGRAEAFF. DNA of the CDR3: TGTGCCAGCAAGGGGAGGGCTGAAGCTTTCTTT.

The rearrangement joins TRBV11-2 to TRBJ1-2; D is uncertain. V was trimmed by 4 bases and J by 5 bases, leaving 14 bases between them. Germline V gives CDR1 SGHAT, CDR2 FQNNGV. This CDR3 is built from 14 residues. CDR3 bases: TGTGCCAGCAGCTCTGGGGAGGGCGCTTATGGCTACACCTTC. It codes for CASSSGEGAYGYTF.

The V gene is TRBV24-1, the J gene TRBJ1-2; a possible D gene is TRBD1 (5 bases). The CDR3 length is 13 residues. Trimming removed 5 bases at V and 5 bases at J, with 11 bases between. Germline V gene sequence: CDR1 KGHDR, CDR2 SFDVKD. The CDR3 coding sequence is TGTGCCACCAGTGGCTGGGGCCGATATGGCTACACCTTC. Amino acids: CATSGWGRYGYTF.